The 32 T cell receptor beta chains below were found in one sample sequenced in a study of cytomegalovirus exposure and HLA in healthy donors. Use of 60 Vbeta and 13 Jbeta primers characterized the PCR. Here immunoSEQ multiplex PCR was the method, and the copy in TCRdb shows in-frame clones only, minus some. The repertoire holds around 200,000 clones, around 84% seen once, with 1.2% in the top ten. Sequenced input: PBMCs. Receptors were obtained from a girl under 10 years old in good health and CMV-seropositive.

CDR3 sequence (DNA): TGTGCCAGCAGCTCCATCCCGGCGGGACTGCACAATGAGCAGTTCTTC. Amino acid sequence: CASSSIPAGLHNEQFF. V and J are TRBV7-9 and TRBJ2-1, with a tentative D call TRBD2 (6 bases). Deletions cut 4 bases from V and 5 bases from J, with 18 bases between. Germline CDR1 is SEHNR and CDR2 is FQNEAQ (reference sequence). This CDR3 spans 16 amino acids.

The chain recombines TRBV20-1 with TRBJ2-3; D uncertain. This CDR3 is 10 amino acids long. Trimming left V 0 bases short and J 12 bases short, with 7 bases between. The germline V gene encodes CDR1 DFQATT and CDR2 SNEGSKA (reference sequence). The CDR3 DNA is TGCAGTGCTAGAGATGCGGATCAGTATTTT. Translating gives CSARDADQYF.

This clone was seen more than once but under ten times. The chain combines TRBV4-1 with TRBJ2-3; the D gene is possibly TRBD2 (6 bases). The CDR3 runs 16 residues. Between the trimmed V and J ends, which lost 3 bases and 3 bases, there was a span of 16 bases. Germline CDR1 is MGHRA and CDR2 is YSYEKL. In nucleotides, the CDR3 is TGCGCCAGCAGCCAGCGGGCCCAAGCGGGTACAGATACGCAGTATTTT. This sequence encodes CASSQRAQAGTDTQYF.

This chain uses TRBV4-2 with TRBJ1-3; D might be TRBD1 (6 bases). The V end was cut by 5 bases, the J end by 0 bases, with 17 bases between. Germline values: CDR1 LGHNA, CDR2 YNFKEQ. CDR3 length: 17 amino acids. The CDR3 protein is CASSAHRDTNSGNTIYF. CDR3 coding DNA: TGTGCCAGCAGCGCACACCGGGACACCAACTCTGGAAACACCATATATTTT.

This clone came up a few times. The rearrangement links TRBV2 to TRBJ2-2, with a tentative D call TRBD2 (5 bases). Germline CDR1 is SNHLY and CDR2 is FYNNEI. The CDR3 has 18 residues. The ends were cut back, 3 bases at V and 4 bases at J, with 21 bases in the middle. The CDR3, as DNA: TGTGCCAGCAGTGAGCCCCCGGGGATTACTCATCTCACCGGGGAGCTGTTTTTT. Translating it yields CASSEPPGITHLTGELFF.

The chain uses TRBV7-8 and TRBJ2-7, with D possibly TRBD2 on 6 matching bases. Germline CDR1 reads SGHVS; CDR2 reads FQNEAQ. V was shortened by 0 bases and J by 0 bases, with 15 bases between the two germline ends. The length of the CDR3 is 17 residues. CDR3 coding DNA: TGTGCCAGCAGCTTAGCGCGCGGGATAGGAGGCTCCTACGAGCAGTACTTC. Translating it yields CASSLARGIGGSYEQYF.

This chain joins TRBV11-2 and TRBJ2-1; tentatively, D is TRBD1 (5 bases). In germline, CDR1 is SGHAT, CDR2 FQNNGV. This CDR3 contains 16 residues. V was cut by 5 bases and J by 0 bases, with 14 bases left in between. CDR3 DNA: TGTGCCAGCAGCCCCCGACAGAAAAGCTCCTACAATGAGCAGTTCTTC. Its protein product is CASSPRQKSSYNEQFF.

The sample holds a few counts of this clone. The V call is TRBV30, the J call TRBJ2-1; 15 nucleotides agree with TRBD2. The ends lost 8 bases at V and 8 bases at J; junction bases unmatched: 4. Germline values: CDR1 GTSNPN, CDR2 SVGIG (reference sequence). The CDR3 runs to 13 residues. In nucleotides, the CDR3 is TGTGCCGGGACTAGCGGGAGGATGGATGAGCAGTTCTTC. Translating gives CAGTSGRMDEQFF.

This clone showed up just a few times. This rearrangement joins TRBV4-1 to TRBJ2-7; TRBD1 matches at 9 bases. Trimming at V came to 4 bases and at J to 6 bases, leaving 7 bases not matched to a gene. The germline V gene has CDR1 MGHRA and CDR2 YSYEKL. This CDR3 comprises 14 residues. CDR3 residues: CASSPRGQGSEQYF. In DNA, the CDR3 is TGCGCCAGCAGCCCGCGGGGACAGGGATCCGAGCAGTACTTC.

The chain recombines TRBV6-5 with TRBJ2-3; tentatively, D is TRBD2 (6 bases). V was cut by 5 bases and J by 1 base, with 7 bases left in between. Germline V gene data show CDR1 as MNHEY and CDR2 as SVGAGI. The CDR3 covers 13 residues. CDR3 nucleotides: TGTGCCAGCAGTAAGCGGGGCACAGATACGCAGTATTTT. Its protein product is CASSKRGTDTQYF.

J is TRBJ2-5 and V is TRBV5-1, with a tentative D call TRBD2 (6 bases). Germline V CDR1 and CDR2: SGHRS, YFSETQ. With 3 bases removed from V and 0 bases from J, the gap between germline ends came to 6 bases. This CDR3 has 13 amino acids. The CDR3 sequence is CASSWDYQETQYF. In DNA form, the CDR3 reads TGCGCCAGCAGCTGGGACTACCAAGAGACCCAGTACTTC.

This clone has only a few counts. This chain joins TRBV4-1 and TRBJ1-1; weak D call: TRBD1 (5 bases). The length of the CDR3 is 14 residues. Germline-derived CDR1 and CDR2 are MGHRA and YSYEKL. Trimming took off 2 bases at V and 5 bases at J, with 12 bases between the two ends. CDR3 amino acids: CASSQTRGATEAFF. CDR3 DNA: TGCGCCAGCAGCCAAACGCGTGGGGCGACTGAAGCTTTCTTT.

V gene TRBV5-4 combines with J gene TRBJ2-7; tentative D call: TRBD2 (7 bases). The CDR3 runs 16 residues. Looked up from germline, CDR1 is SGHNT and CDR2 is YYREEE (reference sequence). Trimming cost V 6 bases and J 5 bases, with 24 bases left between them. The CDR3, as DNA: TGTGCCAGCACCCTGGGGGCGGGGGTGAACGTCGACGAGCAGTACTTC. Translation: CASTLGAGVNVDEQYF.

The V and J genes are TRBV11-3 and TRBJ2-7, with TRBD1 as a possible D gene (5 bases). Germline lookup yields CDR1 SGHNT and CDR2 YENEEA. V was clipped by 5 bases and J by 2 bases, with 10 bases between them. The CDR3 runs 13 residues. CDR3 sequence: CASSPLGPYEQYF. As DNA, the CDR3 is TGTGCCAGCAGCCCCTTGGGGCCCTACGAGCAGTACTTC.

CDR3 protein: CASSVGLGQEVSPLHF. The CDR3 bases are TGTGCCAGCAGCGTGGGATTGGGACAGGAGGTCTCACCCCTCCACTTT. The V call is TRBV9, the J call TRBJ1-6, with 8 nucleotides matching TRBD1. V dropped 2 bases and J dropped 10; count of bases not matched to a gene: 11. Germline V CDR1 and CDR2: SGDLS, YYNGEE. The CDR3 totals 16 residues.

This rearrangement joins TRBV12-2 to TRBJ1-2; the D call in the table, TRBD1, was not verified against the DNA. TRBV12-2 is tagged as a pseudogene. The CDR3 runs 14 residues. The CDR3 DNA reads TGTGCAAGTCGCCCAGGGACAGTAGTAGATGGCTACACCTTC. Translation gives CASRPGTVVDGYTF.

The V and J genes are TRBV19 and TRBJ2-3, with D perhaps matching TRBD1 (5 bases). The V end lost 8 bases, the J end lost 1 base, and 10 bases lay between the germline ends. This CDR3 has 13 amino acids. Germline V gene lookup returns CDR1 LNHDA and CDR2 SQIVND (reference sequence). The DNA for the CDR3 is TGTGCCAGTCTCAGGGTTCGCACAGATACGCAGTATTTT. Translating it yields CASLRVRTDTQYF.

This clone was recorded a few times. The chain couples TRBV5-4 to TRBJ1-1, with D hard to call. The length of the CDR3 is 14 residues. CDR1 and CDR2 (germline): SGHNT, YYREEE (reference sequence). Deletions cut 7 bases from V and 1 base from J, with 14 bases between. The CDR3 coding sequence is TGTGCCAGCTCCAGAGGCCAACAGAACACTGAAGCTTTCTTT. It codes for CASSRGQQNTEAFF.

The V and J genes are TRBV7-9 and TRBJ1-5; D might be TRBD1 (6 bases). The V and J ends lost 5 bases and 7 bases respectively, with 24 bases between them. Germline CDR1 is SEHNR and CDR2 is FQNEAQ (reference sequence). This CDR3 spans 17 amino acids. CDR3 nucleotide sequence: TGTGCCAGCAGCCGTTCCGGGAAAGAACAGGGTCGGCAGCCCCAGCATTTT. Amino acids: CASSRSGKEQGRQPQHF.

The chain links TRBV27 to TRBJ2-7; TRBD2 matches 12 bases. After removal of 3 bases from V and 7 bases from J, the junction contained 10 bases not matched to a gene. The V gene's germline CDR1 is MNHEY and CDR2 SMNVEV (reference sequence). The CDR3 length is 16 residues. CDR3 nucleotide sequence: TGTGCCAGCAGTTTTCGGCTAGCGGGAGGGCCGAGGGAGCAGTACTTC. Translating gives CASSFRLAGGPREQYF.

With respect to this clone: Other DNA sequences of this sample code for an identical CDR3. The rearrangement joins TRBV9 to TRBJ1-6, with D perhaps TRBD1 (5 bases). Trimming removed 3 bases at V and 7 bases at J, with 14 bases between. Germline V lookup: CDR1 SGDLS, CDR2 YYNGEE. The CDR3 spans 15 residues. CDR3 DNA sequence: TGTGCCAGCAGCGCAGGGCAGGGAAGGAATTCACCCCTCCACTTT. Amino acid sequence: CASSAGQGRNSPLHF.

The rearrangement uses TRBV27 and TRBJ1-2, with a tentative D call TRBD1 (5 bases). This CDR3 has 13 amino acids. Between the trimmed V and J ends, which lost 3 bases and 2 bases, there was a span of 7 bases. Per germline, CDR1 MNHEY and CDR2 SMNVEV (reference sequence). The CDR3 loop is CASSFAGNYGYTF. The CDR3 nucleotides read TGTGCCAGCAGTTTTGCAGGGAACTATGGCTACACCTTC.

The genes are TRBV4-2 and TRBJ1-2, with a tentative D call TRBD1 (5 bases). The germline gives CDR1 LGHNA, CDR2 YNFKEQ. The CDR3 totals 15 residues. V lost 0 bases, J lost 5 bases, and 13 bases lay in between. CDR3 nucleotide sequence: TGTGCCAGCAGCCAAGACTGGGCCGACAGTTATGGCTACACCTTC. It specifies CASSQDWADSYGYTF.

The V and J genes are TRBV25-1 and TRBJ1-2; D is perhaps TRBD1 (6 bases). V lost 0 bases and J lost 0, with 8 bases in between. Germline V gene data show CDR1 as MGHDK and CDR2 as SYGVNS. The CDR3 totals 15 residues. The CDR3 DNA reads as TGTGCCAGCAGTGAATACGGGACACCTAACTATGGCTACACCTTC. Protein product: CASSEYGTPNYGYTF.

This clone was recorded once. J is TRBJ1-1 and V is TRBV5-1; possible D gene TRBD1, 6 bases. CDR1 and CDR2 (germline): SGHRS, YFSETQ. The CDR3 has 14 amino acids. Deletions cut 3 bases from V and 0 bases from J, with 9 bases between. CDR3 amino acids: CASSSGQMNTEAFF. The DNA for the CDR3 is TGCGCCAGCAGCTCAGGACAGATGAACACTGAAGCTTTCTTT.

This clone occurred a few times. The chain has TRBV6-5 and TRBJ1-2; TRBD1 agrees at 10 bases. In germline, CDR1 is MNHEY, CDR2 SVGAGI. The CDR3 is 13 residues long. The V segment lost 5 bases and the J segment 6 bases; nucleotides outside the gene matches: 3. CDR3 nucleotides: TGTGCCAGCAGTACGACAGGGGGCGATGGCTACACCTTC. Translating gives CASSTTGGDGYTF.

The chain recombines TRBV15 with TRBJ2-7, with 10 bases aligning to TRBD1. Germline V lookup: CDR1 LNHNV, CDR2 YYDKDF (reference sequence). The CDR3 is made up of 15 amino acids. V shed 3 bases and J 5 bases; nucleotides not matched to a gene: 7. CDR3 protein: CATSRAGTGVHEQYF. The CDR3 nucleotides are TGTGCCACCAGCAGGGCCGGGACAGGGGTCCACGAGCAGTACTTC.

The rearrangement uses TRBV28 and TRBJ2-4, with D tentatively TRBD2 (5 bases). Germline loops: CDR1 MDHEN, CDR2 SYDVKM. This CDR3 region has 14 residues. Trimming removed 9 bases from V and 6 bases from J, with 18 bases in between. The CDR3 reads CASSTPTRGNIQYF. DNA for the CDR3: TGTGCCAGTAGTACCCCCACCCGGGGAAACATTCAGTACTTC.

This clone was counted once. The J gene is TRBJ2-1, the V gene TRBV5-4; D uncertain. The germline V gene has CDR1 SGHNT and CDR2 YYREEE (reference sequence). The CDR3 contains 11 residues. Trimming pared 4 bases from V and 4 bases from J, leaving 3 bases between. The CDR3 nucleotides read TGTGCCAGCAGCCTGTACAATGAGCAGTTCTTC. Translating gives CASSLYNEQFF.

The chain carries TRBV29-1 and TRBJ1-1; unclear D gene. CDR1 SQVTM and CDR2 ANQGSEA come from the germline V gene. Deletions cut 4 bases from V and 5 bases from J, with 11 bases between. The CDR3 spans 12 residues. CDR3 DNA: TGCAGCGTTGGACTCGGGGAGACTGAAGCTTTCTTT. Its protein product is CSVGLGETEAFF.

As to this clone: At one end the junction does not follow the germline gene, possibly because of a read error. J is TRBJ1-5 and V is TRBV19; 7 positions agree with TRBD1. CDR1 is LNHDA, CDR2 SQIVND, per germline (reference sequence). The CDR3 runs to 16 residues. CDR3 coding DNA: TGTGCCAGTAGCATAGACAGGGAAGGAGTGAGTCAGCCCCAGCATTTT. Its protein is CASSIDREGVSQPQHF.

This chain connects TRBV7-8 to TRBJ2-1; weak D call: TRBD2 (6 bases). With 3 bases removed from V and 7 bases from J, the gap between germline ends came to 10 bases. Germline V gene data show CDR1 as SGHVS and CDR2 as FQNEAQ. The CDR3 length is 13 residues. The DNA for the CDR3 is TGTGCCAGCAGCTTGGGGACTCGTAATGAGCAGTTCTTC. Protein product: CASSLGTRNEQFF.